One T cell receptor (beta chain) is described in this entry. Regions amplified from RNA transcripts were the TCR beta CDR3 regions. The study used the HTBI primer set for a first-round RT-PCR of the TCR CDR3. MiXCR was run by TCRdb on the multiplex PCR reads, yielding one entry per CDR3 protein. The sample has a few hundred thousand distinct CDR3 sequences, 14% to 15% seen once; the top ten hold roughly 15%. The entry originates in a study of T cells in Graves' hyperthyroidism and ophthalmopathy. CDR3 length: 15 residues. Germline loops: CDR1 DFQATT, CDR2 SNEGSKA (reference sequence). The V and J ends lost 6 bases and 3 bases, in that order; junction bases with no gene match: 14.

This receptor was obtained from a woman between 40 and 50 years old with Graves' hyperthyroidism that later progressed to Graves' ophthalmopathy. Sequencing was done on a sample of blood. The chain links TRBV20-1 to TRBJ2-7; TRBD1 matches at 7 bases. CDR3 sequence (DNA): TGCAGTGCGGGGCGAGGGGGCGAACTGCTCTACGAGCAGTACTTC. This translates into CSAGRGGELLYEQYF.